This T cell receptor (beta chain) originates from a study of blood T cell repertoires in COVID-19. This CDR3 has 14 amino acids. Germline CDR1 is LNHNV and CDR2 is YYDKDF (reference sequence). J lost 1 base, V lost 3 bases, and 0 bases had no gene match. Per the authors' pipeline: Estimation of nucleated cell counts was performed using reference gene primer amplification. Clones were sequenced by immunoSEQ multiplex PCR, and TCRdb holds only the in-frame ones, with some missing. Clone size and V and J calls were adopted from that table, with D and trimming inferred from the DNA. The profile shows fewer than 350,000 clones, around 90% of them singletons.

The TCR comes from a woman aged 40 to 50 who had recovered from COVID-19. The rearrangement joins TRBV15 to TRBJ1-1; 9 bases map to TRBD1. Sequenced: PBMCs or T cells enriched from blood (not recorded which). CDR3 bases: TGTGCCACCAGCAGGGACAGGGGGAACACTGAAGCTTTCTTT. Translated: CATSRDRGNTEAFF. The whole variable domain, remainder taken from reference TRBV15 and TRBJ1-1, is DAMVIQNPRYQVTQFGKPVTLSCSQTLNHNVMYWYQQKSSQAPKLLFHYYDKDFNNEADTPDNFQSRRPNTSFCFLDIRSPGLGDTAMYLCATSRDRGNTEAFFGQGTRLTVV.